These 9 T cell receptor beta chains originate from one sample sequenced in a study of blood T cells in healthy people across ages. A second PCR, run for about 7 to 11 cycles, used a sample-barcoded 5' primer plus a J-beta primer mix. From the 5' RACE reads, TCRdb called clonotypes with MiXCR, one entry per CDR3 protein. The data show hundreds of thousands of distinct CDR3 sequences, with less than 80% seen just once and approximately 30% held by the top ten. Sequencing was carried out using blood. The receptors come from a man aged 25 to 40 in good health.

CDR3 amino acids: CSAPEGGSTDTQYF. In DNA form, the CDR3 reads TGCAGTGCGCCCGAGGGGGGGAGCACAGATACGCAGTATTTT. V and J are TRBV20-1 and TRBJ2-3, with D tentatively TRBD2 (7 bases). Trimming shortened V by 6 bases and J by 0 bases, and 13 bases separated the two germline ends. The CDR3 is made up of 14 amino acids. Germline V gives CDR1 DFQATT, CDR2 SNEGSKA (reference sequence).

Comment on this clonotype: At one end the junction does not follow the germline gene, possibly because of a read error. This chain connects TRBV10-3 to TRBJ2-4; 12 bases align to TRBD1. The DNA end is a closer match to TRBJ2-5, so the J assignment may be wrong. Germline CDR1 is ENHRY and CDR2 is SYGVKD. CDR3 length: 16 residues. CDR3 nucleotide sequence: TGTGCCACCAGTGAGGGGACAGGGGGCGTAGGAGAGACCCAGTACTTC. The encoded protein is CATSEGTGGVGETQYF.

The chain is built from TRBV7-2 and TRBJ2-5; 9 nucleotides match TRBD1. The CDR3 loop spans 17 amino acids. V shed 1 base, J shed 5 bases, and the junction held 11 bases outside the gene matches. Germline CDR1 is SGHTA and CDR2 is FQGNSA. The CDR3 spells CASSLGFRTGVAETQYF. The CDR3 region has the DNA TGTGCCAGCAGCTTAGGTTTTAGGACAGGGGTCGCGGAGACCCAGTACTTC. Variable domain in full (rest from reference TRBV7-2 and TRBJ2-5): GAGVSQSPSNKVTEKGKDVELRCDPISGHTALYWYRQSLGQGLEFLIYFQGNSAPDKSGLPSDRFSAERTGGSVSTLTIQRTQQEDSAVYLCASSLGFRTGVAETQYFGPGTRLLVL.

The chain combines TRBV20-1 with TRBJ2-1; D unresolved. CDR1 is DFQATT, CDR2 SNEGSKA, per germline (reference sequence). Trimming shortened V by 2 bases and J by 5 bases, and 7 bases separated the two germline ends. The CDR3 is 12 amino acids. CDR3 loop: CSARPGHNEQFF. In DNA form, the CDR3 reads TGCAGTGCTAGACCCGGCCACAATGAGCAGTTCTTC.

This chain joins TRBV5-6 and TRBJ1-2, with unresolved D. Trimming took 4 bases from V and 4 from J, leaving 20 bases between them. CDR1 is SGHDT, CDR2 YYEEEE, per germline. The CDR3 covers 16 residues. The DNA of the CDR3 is TGTGCCAGCAGCGTTCTCTCCGGATTCCCTATCTATGGCTACACCTTC. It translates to CASSVLSGFPIYGYTF.

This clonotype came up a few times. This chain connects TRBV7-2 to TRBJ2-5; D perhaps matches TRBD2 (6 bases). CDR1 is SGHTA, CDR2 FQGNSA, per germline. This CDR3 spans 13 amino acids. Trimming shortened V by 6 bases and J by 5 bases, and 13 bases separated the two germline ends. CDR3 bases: TGTGCCAGCAGTCTCGGGAGCCGGGAGACCCAGTACTTC. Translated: CASSLGSRETQYF.

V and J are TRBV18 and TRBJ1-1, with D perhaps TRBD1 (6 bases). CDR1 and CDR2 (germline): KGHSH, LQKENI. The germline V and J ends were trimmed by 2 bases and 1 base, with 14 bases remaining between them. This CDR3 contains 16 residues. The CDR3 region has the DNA TGTGCCAGCTCACCATTTAAACAGGGTCGGAACACTGAAGCTTTCTTT. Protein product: CASSPFKQGRNTEAFF.

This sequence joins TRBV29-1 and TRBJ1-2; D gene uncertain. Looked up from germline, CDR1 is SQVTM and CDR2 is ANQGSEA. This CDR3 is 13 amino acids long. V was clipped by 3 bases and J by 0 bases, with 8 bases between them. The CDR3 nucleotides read TGCAGCGTTGATTCGGCTTCTAACTATGGCTACACCTTC. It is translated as CSVDSASNYGYTF.

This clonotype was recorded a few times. The CDR3 loop is CAISERAGDETQYF. Here the CDR3 DNA reads TGTGCCATCAGTGAGAGGGCAGGGGACGAGACCCAGTACTTC. The V call is TRBV10-3, the J call TRBJ2-5; D is perhaps TRBD1 (6 bases). CDR3 size: 14 residues. V gave up 2 bases and J gave up 5 bases, with 12 bases separating them. Germline CDR1 reads ENHRY; CDR2 reads SYGVKD.